These T cell receptor beta chains were read from a single sample in a study of OX40 agonist ivuxolimab in advanced cancers. Repertoires were generated with immunoSEQ multiplex PCR, while TCRdb's copy carries only in-frame clones and drops some. This sample yields tens of thousands of clones, of which roughly 85% are seen a single time; 2.8% belongs to the top ten. Sequenced material: CD4+ or CD8+ T cells sorted from blood, taken in a trial of the OX40 agonist ivuxolimab. Receptors originate from an adult with an advanced solid tumor such as melanoma, head and neck, liver or kidney cancer. CDR3s include the opening cysteine and the closing phenylalanine or tryptophan. The D gene is left open where the match is weak. Part of the rows lack a size; the others show once, few, many or a class for expanded clones.

j_call	v_call	clone_size	d_call	cdr3_nt	cdr3_aa
TRBJ1-6	TRBV5-1	NA	NA	TGCGCCAGCAGCAGCGGGACAAACTATAATTCACCCCTCCACTTT	CASSSGTNYNSPLHF
TRBJ2-3	TRBV4-2	NA	NA	TGTGCCAGCAGAGATGCAGGGGAAACAGATACGCAGTATTTT	CASRDAGETDTQYF
TRBJ2-3	TRBV5-1	NA	TRBD2	TGCGCCAGCAGCTTGGTTGGTAGCGGGTCCACAGATACGCAGTATTTT	CASSLVGSGSTDTQYF
TRBJ2-1	TRBV4-1	NA	NA	TGCGCCAGCAGCCAAGCGGGTGGAGGACTCGAGCAGTTCTTC	CASSQAGGGLEQFF
TRBJ1-4	TRBV6-1	once	NA	TGTGCCAGCAGTGAAGCGTGGGGGGGGGCAGATGAAAAACTGTTTTTT	CASSEAWGGADEKLFF
TRBJ2-7	TRBV15	NA	TRBD1	TGTGCCACCAGCAGAGGGGGGACAGGGAGCTACGAGCAGTACTTC	CATSRGGTGSYEQYF
TRBJ1-6	TRBV14	NA	TRBD1	TGTGCCAGCAGCCCCATGGACAGGTTTGATTCACCCCTCCACTTT	CASSPMDRFDSPLHF
TRBJ1-5	TRBV6-1	once	NA	TGTGCCAGCAGCCTATGGGGGGCTTGGAATCAGCCCCAGCATTTT	CASSLWGAWNQPQHF
TRBJ2-2	TRBV4-2	NA	TRBD2	TGTGCCAGCAGCCTCAGCGGGGGGGCCGCGGCCGGGGAGCTGTTTTTT	CASSLSGGAAAGELFF
TRBJ1-5	TRBV5-6	NA	NA	TGTGCCAGCAGCTTGGTCCGGGGCCTGGGACAGCCCCAGCATTTT	CASSLVRGLGQPQHF
TRBJ2-6	TRBV5-4	NA	NA	TGTGCCAGCAGCTTGGGAAAGACTCTGGGGGCCAACGTCCTGACTTTC	CASSLGKTLGANVLTF
TRBJ1-6	TRBV6-1	NA	NA	TGTGCCAGCAGTGAAGGCGGCAGTCGGGCCCTCCACTTT	CASSEGGSRALHF
TRBJ1-1	TRBV9	NA	NA	TGTGCCAGCAGCGTAGACTGGAACACTGAAGCTTTCTTT	CASSVDWNTEAFF
TRBJ1-6	TRBV21-1	NA	NA	TGTGCCAGCAGCAAAGTGGAGGGCCCCATCTTT	CASSKVEGPIF
TRBJ2-3	TRBV7-3	NA	NA	TGTGCCAGCAGCTTGGGGGGTACGCAGTATTTT	CASSLGGTQYF
TRBJ2-2	TRBV25-1	NA	NA	TGTGCCAGCAGTGAATTTTCCCCTGACACCGGGGAGCTGTTTTTT	CASSEFSPDTGELFF
TRBJ2-7	TRBV14	NA	TRBD1	TGTGCCAGCAGCCCAGGACAGGTGCCCTACGAGCAGTACTTC	CASSPGQVPYEQYF
TRBJ2-3	TRBV7-2	NA	TRBD2	TGTGCCAGCAGCCCTAGCGGAGGGGAGTGGGATACGCAGTATTTT	CASSPSGGEWDTQYF
TRBJ2-6	TRBV5-1	NA	NA	TGCGCCAGCAGCTTGGTTGTCTCTGGGGCCAACGTCCTGACTTTC	CASSLVVSGANVLTF
TRBJ2-5	TRBV9	NA	NA	TGTGCCAGCAGCGTGACGGATTCTACCTGGACCCAGTACTTC	CASSVTDSTWTQYF
TRBJ1-2	TRBV5-1	medium-sized	TRBD1	TGCGCCAGCAGCTTGGGCCAGGGGGCGCGGGGCTACACCTTC	CASSLGQGARGYTF
TRBJ2-5	TRBV19	NA	TRBD2	TGTGCCAGTAGTATTCCCGGGACTAAAGAGACCCAGTACTTC	CASSIPGTKETQYF
TRBJ2-1	TRBV5-4	NA	TRBD2	TGTGCCAGCAGCTTGGGAGCGGGGGGGTACAATGAGCAGTTCTTC	CASSLGAGGYNEQFF
TRBJ2-5	TRBV10-3	NA	NA	TGTGCCATCAGACGGGGAGCTGGAGAGACCCAGTACTTC	CAIRRGAGETQYF
TRBJ2-6	TRBV15	NA	NA	TGTGCCACCAGCAGGCAGGGGACGAAGGCCAACGTCCTGACTTTC	CATSRQGTKANVLTF
TRBJ2-5	TRBV7-2	NA	NA	TGTGCCAGCAGCTGGGGGTCGGCGGGGAAACAAGAGACCCAGTACTTC	CASSWGSAGKQETQYF
TRBJ2-7	TRBV5-1	few	TRBD2	TGCGCCAGCAGCTCTTCTAGCGGGGGGGCTTCCTACGAGCAGTACTTC	CASSSSSGGASYEQYF
TRBJ2-3	TRBV7-9	NA	NA	TGTGCCAGCAGCTTATCAGGTTGGGAGACCCTCAGACCAACAGATACGCAGTATTTT	CASSLSGWETLRPTDTQYF
TRBJ2-3	TRBV7-9	NA	NA	TGTGCCAGCAGCGCTCGACAGGGCACAGATACGCAGTATTTT	CASSARQGTDTQYF
TRBJ1-2	TRBV5-3	NA	NA	TGTGCCAGAAGCCGCGACGAAGGGCCTGGGGGCTACACCTTC	CARSRDEGPGGYTF
TRBJ2-2	TRBV4-2	NA	NA	TGTGCCAGCAGCCAAGAAAACACCGGGGAGCTGTTTTTT	CASSQENTGELFF
TRBJ2-7	TRBV10-3	NA	NA	TGTGCCATCAGCAACCCTGAGGGGAATACCTACGAGCAGTACTTC	CAISNPEGNTYEQYF
TRBJ2-3	TRBV7-2	NA	TRBD2	TGTGCCAGCAGCCCAGGGACTATCCGAGATACGCAGTATTTT	CASSPGTIRDTQYF
TRBJ2-7	TRBV7-2	NA	TRBD1	TGTGCCAGCACCGGCGGGACAGGGGTCTACGAGCAGTACTTC	CASTGGTGVYEQYF
TRBJ2-2	TRBV2	NA	NA	TGTGCCAGCACGGGGACGGCAGGGGGGGAGCTGTTTTTT	CASTGTAGGELFF
TRBJ1-4	TRBV19	NA	TRBD1	TGTGCCAGTAGGCCCGGGACAGGGACCGAAAAACTGTTTTTT	CASRPGTGTEKLFF
TRBJ1-2	TRBV4-3	NA	TRBD1	TGCGCCAGCAGCCAAGAATACAGGGGGAACTATGGCTACACCTTC	CASSQEYRGNYGYTF